This T cell receptor (beta chain) was profiled in a study of CD8 T cells in ankylosing spondylitis (dated by TCRdb to 2015 to 2018). At the level of the whole study: To find TCR variants linked to disease, the study profiled T cell receptor beta repertoires in ankylosing spondylitis patients and healthy donors. The whole study cohort included about a hundred healthy donors and over 20 ankylosing spondylitis patients. Peripheral blood samples were taken, and synovial fluid was additionally collected from ankylosing spondylitis patients.

Sequencing used an Illumina HiSeq 2500. TCR beta libraries were prepared by quantitative 5'-RACE with molecular barcodes. Concerning the study's data processing: To identify disease-linked TCR variants, a new computational method was used, one built on a probabilistic model of VDJ rearrangement. In TCRdb, the public reads were trimmed at Q25 with fastp and aligned with MiXCR, with productive beta chains retained. Rows are combined by CDR3 protein, so each entry shows the most common genes and DNA. TCRdb, not the original authors, processed these V and J calls. The sample table contains a few hundred thousand distinct CDR3 sequences; only one count was recorded for approximately 20% of them. The leading ten clones occupy approximately 15% of the sample. Results and caveats for the whole study, not just this receptor: The disease-linked clones were reported as significantly enriched in matched synovial fluid samples from ankylosing spondylitis patients. A TCR beta motif made up of several highly homologous amino acid variants appeared to be characteristic of blood from ankylosing spondylitis patients. The disease-linked clones had a CD8+ phenotype and were found at relatively low frequencies in peripheral blood. Some motif variants were previously reported in synovial fluid and blood of reactive arthritis patients, suggesting common disease-initiation mechanisms.

To note about this clonotype: What this receptor recognizes is not known. Qualities for individual bases were not recorded, and no much larger clone is one base off.

The CDR3, from cysteine to phenylalanine, totals 17 residues. Only the CDR3 DNA stays, 51 bases, in frame from base 1. CDR1 and CDR2 were assigned from the germline V gene as LGHNA and YNFKEQ. V loses 1 base of germline sequence and J loses 2 bases, and the interval between the two ends is 17 bases. The chain is encoded by TRBV4-2 joined to TRBJ2-5; TRBD1 is perhaps the D gene, given 5 matching bases. The sequence derives from a male donor with ankylosing spondylitis. Material for sequencing was blood, either unsorted or a sorted T cell fraction (not recorded which). The nucleotide sequence is given as TGTGCCAGCAGCCAAGGGGGCTCAGGGCGTGCACAAGAGACCCAGTACTTC. Its protein product is CASSQGGSGRAQETQYF.